The 20 T cell receptor beta chains reported below all come from one sample, sequenced in a study of shared clonotypes between healthy human individuals. Method: immunoSEQ multiplex PCR; TCRdb's copy keeps in-frame clones and lacks some. In the table there are approximately 720,000 clones, approximately 90% of which are singletons. CD8 cells classed as naive were CD45RO-negative and positively selected for CCR7, excluding terminally differentiated effector memory CD45RA+ cells. The sequenced sample consisted of naive CD8+ T cells sorted from blood. The receptors shown here come from a man between 25 and 39 years old in good health.

The rearrangement joins TRBV25-1 to TRBJ2-5, with 14 bases lining up with TRBD2. Trimming removed 4 bases from V and 5 bases from J; junction bases left unmatched: 9. This CDR3 is built from 17 residues. The germline gives CDR1 MGHDK, CDR2 SYGVNS. CDR3 DNA sequence: TGTGCCAGCAGTGCCGGGACTAGCGGGAGTTGGGGGGAGACCCAGTACTTC. Encoded protein: CASSAGTSGSWGETQYF.

Only a few counts were recorded for this clone. The V call is TRBV15, the J call TRBJ1-2, with D possibly matching TRBD1 (5 bases). CDR1 and CDR2 (germline): LNHNV, YYDKDF (reference sequence). V was clipped by 1 base and J by 6 bases, with 9 bases between them. The CDR3 is made up of 13 amino acids. CDR3 DNA sequence: TGTGCCACCAGCAGAGTTGAGGGGAATGGCTACACCTTC. This translates into CATSRVEGNGYTF.

The chain uses TRBV2 and TRBJ2-5, with D unresolved. V lost 7 bases and J lost 5, with 5 bases in between. The germline gives CDR1 SNHLY, CDR2 FYNNEI. There are 10 residues in the CDR3. DNA of the CDR3: TGTGCCAGCAACGGTGAGACCCAGTACTTC. It codes for CASNGETQYF.

V and J are TRBV15 and TRBJ2-7, with D perhaps given as TRBD1 or TRBD2 (5 bases each). Per the germline V gene, CDR1 is LNHNV and CDR2 is YYDKDF (reference sequence). Between the trimmed V and J ends, which lost 3 bases and 5 bases, there was a span of 14 bases. This CDR3 spans 14 amino acids. This chain's CDR3 is CATSSTGSADEQYF. The CDR3 coding sequence is TGTGCCACCAGCAGCACAGGTAGCGCGGACGAGCAGTACTTC.

CDR3 DNA sequence: TGTGCCAGCAGACTTTTGACAGGCTTAGGCTCCTACGAGCAGTACTTC. Translating it yields CASRLLTGLGSYEQYF. The chain has TRBV11-2 and TRBJ2-7, with TRBD1 as a possible D gene (6 bases). The ends were cut back, 6 bases at V and 0 bases at J, with 18 bases in the middle. Germline V gives CDR1 SGHAT, CDR2 FQNNGV. This CDR3 is 16 amino acids long.

The chain is built from TRBV9 and TRBJ2-1, with 13 positions matching TRBD2. The CDR3 length is 17 residues. The V and J ends lost 4 bases and 6 bases, in that order; junction bases with no gene match: 10. The V gene's germline CDR1 is SGDLS and CDR2 YYNGEE. The CDR3: CASSNGLAGVSSNEQFF. As DNA, the CDR3 is TGTGCCAGCAGCAACGGACTAGCGGGAGTTTCTAGCAATGAGCAGTTCTTC. Variable domain in full (rest from reference TRBV9 and TRBJ2-1): DSGVTQTPKHLITATGQRVTLRCSPRSGDLSVYWYQQSLDQGLQFLIQYYNGEERAKGNILERFSAQQFPDLHSELNLSSLELGDSALYFCASSNGLAGVSSNEQFFGPGTRLTVL.

This clone showed up just once. This chain uses TRBV7-2 with TRBJ2-3; D call uncertain. V lost 1 base to trimming and J lost 2 bases, with 7 bases between them. CDR1 and CDR2 from the germline V gene are SGHTA and FQGNSA. The CDR3 is 14 residues long. The CDR3 region is CASSLVGFTDTQYF. DNA for the CDR3: TGTGCCAGCAGCTTAGTGGGCTTCACAGATACGCAGTATTTT.

The chain combines TRBV6-1 with TRBJ2-7; the D is unclear. From germline, CDR1 is MNHNS and CDR2 SASEGT. CDR3 size: 12 residues. V gave up 4 bases and J gave up 6 bases, with 10 bases separating them. CDR3 region: CASSALQSEQYF. CDR3 DNA: TGTGCCAGCAGTGCCCTACAGAGCGAGCAGTACTTC.

This sequence joins TRBV27 and TRBJ1-2; TRBD1 matches at 9 bases. CDR3 length equals 16 residues. V was clipped by 0 bases and J by 8 bases; unmatched bases: 10. CDR1 is MNHEY and CDR2 is SMNVEV in the germline V gene (reference sequence). The CDR3, as DNA: TGTGCCAGCAGTTTATCGATCGGGGGACAGGGAGGGGGCTACACCTTC. It codes for CASSLSIGGQGGGYTF.

The chain joins TRBV5-1 to TRBJ2-7; no definite D call. Germline loops: CDR1 SGHRS, CDR2 YFSETQ. The V gene lost 0 bases and the J gene lost 6 bases, with 4 bases spanning the gap. The CDR3 is 11 residues long. CDR3 protein: CASSLAGEQYF. CDR3 nucleotides: TGCGCCAGCAGCTTGGCCGGCGAGCAGTACTTC.

The chain uses TRBV29-1 and TRBJ2-3; a weak D match, TRBD1 (6 bases). The CDR3 is 15 residues long. Trimming removed 5 bases at V and 4 bases at J, with 19 bases between. Germline V gene sequence: CDR1 SQVTM, CDR2 ANQGSEA. The CDR3 region has the DNA TGCAGCGTTTTCCAGTCGAGACAGGAGGCAGATACGCAGTATTTT. Protein product: CSVFQSRQEADTQYF.

With regard to this clone: The junction shows a germline mismatch at one end, possibly a read error. This chain connects TRBV7-9 to TRBJ2-3; 7 positions match TRBD2. Germline V gene lookup returns CDR1 SEHNR and CDR2 FQNEAQ (reference sequence). This CDR3 has 17 amino acids. CDR3 in DNA: TGTGCCAGCAGCCTAGCTGGCAGCGGGAAAATCACAGATACGCAGTATTTT. This encodes CASSLAGSGKITDTQYF.

The CDR3 reads CASSQDGTSTDTQYF. The CDR3 nucleotides are TGCGCCAGCAGCCAAGATGGTACTAGCACAGATACGCAGTATTTT. This chain links TRBV4-3 with TRBJ2-3; D call uncertain. Deletions cut 0 bases from V and 0 bases from J, with 7 bases between. The germline CDR1 and CDR2 sequences are LGHNA and YSLEER. This CDR3 spans 15 amino acids.

This chain uses TRBV12-5 with TRBJ2-7; the D gene is possibly TRBD2 (5 bases). The CDR3 is made up of 17 amino acids. Trimming removed 0 bases from V and 3 bases from J, with 18 bases in between. Germline values: CDR1 LGHNT, CDR2 FRNRAP. The CDR3 spells CASGLVPPRGSRYEQYF. In DNA form, the CDR3 reads TGTGCTAGTGGTTTGGTACCCCCCCGGGGATCGCGCTACGAGCAGTACTTC.

The chain carries TRBV28 and TRBJ2-5; 12 bases line up with TRBD2. Per germline, CDR1 MDHEN and CDR2 SYDVKM. The CDR3 length is 13 residues. Unmatched junction bases numbered 1, after V lost 6 bases and J lost 5 bases. The CDR3, as DNA: TGTGCCAGCAGGCTAGCGGGAGGGGAGACCCAGTACTTC. This codes for CASRLAGGETQYF.

V and J are TRBV4-1 and TRBJ1-1, with D unresolved. Trimming took 1 base from V and 3 from J, leaving 12 bases between them. The CDR3 is made up of 15 amino acids. Germline V gene data show CDR1 as MGHRA and CDR2 as YSYEKL. The CDR3: CASSQADHLYTEAFF. Written as DNA, the CDR3 is TGCGCCAGCAGCCAAGCAGACCACCTTTACACTGAAGCTTTCTTT.

With regard to this clone: One end of the junction varies from germline; a read error may be responsible. Other nucleotide sequences from this sample produce the same CDR3. This chain links TRBV19 with TRBJ2-7; D might be TRBD2 (5 bases). The CDR3 extends over 15 amino acids. Looked up from germline, CDR1 is LNHDA and CDR2 is SQIVND (reference sequence). The DNA for the CDR3 is TGTGCTAGTAGTCGGGGTAGCGCGAGTAATGCCGAGCAGTACTTC. Translation: CASSRGSASNAEQYF.

This clone appeared once. This chain joins TRBV7-9 and TRBJ2-1; TRBD1 is a possible D gene (5 bases). Deletions cut 0 bases from V and 6 bases from J, with 12 bases between. CDR3 length: 15 residues. Per the germline V gene, CDR1 is SEHNR and CDR2 is FQNEAQ (reference sequence). The CDR3 reads CASSLAAGSGNEQFF. CDR3 coding DNA: TGTGCCAGCAGCTTAGCGGCAGGGTCTGGCAATGAGCAGTTCTTC. Together with reference TRBV7-9 and TRBJ2-1, the CDR3 gives the full variable domain: DTGVSQNPRHKITKRGQNVTFRCDPISEHNRLYWYRQTLGQGPEFLTYFQNEAQLEKSRLLSDRFSAERPKGSFSTLEIQRTEQGDSAMYLCASSLAAGSGNEQFFGPGTRLTVL.

CDR3 DNA sequence: TGTGCCAGCAGCCAACACACCGCAACTAATGAAAAACTGTTTTTT. Encoded protein: CASSQHTATNEKLFF. The V gene is TRBV7-9, the J gene TRBJ1-4; no clear D gene. Germline values: CDR1 SEHNR, CDR2 FQNEAQ (reference sequence). This CDR3 has 15 amino acids. Trimming left V 5 bases short and J 0 bases short, with 10 bases between.

This sequence joins TRBV4-1 and TRBJ2-3, with 11 bases lining up with TRBD2. V was clipped by 1 base and J by 0 bases; unmatched bases: 6. CDR1 is MGHRA and CDR2 is YSYEKL in the germline V gene. The length of the CDR3 is 18 residues. CDR3 coding DNA: TGCGCCAGCAGCCAAGGGGGACTAGCGGTTTCTAGCACAGATACGCAGTATTTT. Translated, it gives CASSQGGLAVSSTDTQYF.